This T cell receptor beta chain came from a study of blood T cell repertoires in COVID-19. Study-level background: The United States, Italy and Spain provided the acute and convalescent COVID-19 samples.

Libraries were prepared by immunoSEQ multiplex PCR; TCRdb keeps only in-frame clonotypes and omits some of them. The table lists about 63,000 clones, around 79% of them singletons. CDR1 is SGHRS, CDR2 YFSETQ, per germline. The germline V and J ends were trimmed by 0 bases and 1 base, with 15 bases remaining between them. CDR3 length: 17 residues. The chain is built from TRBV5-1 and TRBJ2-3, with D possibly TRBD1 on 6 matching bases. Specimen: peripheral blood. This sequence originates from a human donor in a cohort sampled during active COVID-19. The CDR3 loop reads CASSLEGGVPRTDTQYF. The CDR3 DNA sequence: TGCGCCAGCAGCTTGGAAGGGGGAGTCCCCCGCACAGATACGCAGTATTTT.